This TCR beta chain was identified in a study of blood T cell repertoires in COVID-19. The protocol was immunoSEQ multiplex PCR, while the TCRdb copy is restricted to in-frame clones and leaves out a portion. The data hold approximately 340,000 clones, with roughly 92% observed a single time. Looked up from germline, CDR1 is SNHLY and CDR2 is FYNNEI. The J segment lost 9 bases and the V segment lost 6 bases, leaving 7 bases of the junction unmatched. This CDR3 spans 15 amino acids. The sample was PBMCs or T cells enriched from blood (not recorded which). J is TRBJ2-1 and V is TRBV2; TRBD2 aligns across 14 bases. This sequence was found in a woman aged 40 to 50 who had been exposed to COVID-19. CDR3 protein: CASRGGLAGGLEQFF. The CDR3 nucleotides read TGTGCCAGCAGGGGAGGACTAGCGGGGGGCCTTGAGCAGTTCTTC.